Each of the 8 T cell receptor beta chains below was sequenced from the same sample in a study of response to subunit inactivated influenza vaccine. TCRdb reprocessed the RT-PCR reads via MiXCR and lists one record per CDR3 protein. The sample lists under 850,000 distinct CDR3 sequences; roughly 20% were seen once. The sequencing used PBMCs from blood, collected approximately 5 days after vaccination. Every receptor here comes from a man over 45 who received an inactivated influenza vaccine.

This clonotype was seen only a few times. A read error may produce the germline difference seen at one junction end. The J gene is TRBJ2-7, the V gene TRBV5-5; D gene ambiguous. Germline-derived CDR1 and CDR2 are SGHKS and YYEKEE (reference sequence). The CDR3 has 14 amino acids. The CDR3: CTSSLSAATYEQYF. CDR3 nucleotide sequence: TGTACCAGCAGCTTGTCGGCAGCTACCTACGAGCAGTACTTC.

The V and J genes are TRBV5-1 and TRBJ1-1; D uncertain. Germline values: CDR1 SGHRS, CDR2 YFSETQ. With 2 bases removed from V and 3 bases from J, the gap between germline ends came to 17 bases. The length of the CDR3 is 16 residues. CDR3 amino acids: CASSFGPPGAYTEAFF. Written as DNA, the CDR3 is TGCGCCAGCAGCTTTGGGCCGCCCGGAGCTTACACTGAAGCTTTCTTT.

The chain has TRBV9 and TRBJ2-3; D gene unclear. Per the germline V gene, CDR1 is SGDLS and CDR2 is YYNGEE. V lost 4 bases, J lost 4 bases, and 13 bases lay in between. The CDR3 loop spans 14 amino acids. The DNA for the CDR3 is TGTGCCAGCAGCCCAGAGCCGGGTGCAGATACGCAGTATTTT. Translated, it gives CASSPEPGADTQYF.

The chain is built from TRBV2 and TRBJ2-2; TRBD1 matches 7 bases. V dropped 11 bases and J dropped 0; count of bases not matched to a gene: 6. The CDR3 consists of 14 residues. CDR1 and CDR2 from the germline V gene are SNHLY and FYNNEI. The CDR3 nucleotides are TGTGCCGATTCGACAGGGACGAACACCGGGGAGCTGTTTTTT. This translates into CADSTGTNTGELFF.

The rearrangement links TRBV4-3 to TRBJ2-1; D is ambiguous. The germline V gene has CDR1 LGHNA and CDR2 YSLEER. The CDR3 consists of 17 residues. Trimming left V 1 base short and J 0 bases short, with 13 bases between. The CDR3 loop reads CASSQVGSTSSYNEQFF. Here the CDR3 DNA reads TGCGCCAGCAGCCAAGTAGGTAGCACCAGCTCCTACAATGAGCAGTTCTTC.

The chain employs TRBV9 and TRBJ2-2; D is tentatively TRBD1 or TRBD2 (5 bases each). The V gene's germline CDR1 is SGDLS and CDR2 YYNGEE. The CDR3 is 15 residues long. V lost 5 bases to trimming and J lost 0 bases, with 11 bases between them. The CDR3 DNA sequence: TGTGCCAGCAGGAAGGGGACCGCGAACACCGGGGAGCTGTTTTTT. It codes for CASRKGTANTGELFF.

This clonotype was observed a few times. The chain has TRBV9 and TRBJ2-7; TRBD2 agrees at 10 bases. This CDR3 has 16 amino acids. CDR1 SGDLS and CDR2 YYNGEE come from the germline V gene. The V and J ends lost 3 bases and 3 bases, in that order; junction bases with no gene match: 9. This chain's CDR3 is CASSARGSGRLYEQYF. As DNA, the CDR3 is TGTGCCAGCAGCGCGAGGGGTAGCGGGAGGCTCTACGAGCAGTACTTC.

In DNA form, the CDR3 reads TGTGCCAGCAGCCCCCGACTAGATAAAGAGCAGTTCTTC. It specifies CASSPRLDKEQFF. V gene TRBV9 combines with J gene TRBJ2-1; D may be TRBD2 (6 bases). This CDR3 spans 13 amino acids. Trimming cost V 4 bases and J 10 bases, with 15 bases left between them. Germline-derived CDR1 and CDR2 are SGDLS and YYNGEE. The variable domain in full, with the rest retrieved from reference TRBV9 and TRBJ2-1, is DSGVTQTPKHLITATGQRVTLRCSPRSGDLSVYWYQQSLDQGLQFLIQYYNGEERAKGNILERFSAQQFPDLHSELNLSSLELGDSALYFCASSPRLDKEQFFGPGTRLTVL.